This TCR beta chain was captured in a study of blood T cell repertoires in COVID-19. Background on the study: The United States, Italy and Spain supplied acute and convalescent COVID-19 samples.

Only in-frame clones appear in the TCRdb table, and some are missing; sequencing was by immunoSEQ multiplex PCR. The sample lists fewer than 200,000 clones; 80% to 95% were seen once. This receptor was identified in a man over 45 with acute or convalescent COVID-19. The sequencing input was peripheral blood.

Here the CDR3 reads CASSFNTDTQYF. The CDR3 coding sequence is TGTGCCAGCAGCTTTAACACAGATACGCAGTATTTT. The V call is TRBV7-9, the J call TRBJ2-3; D not certain. There are 12 residues in the CDR3. CDR1 and CDR2 (germline): SEHNR, FQNEAQ (reference sequence). With 3 bases removed from V and 2 bases from J, the gap between germline ends came to 3 bases.